The 3 T cell receptor beta chains below come from one sample, sequenced in a study of graft-versus-host responses after intestinal transplantation. Libraries were prepared by immunoSEQ multiplex PCR; TCRdb keeps only in-frame clonotypes and omits some of them. The profile shows under 20,000 clones, roughly 33% of them singletons. The sequencing here drew on alloreactive CD4+ T cells from a mixed lymphocyte reaction culture, taken before transplantation. Specified subset: CFSE-low proliferating T cells sorted from roughly six-day pre-transplant mixed lymphocyte reaction (GvH or HvG direction). Receptors originate from a human patient who was an organ donor for intestinal transplantation.

The V call is TRBV30, the J call TRBJ2-5, with 7 bases aligning to TRBD1. From germline, CDR1 is GTSNPN and CDR2 SVGIG (reference sequence). The CDR3 runs to 13 residues. With V trimmed by 0 bases and J by 4 bases, 2 bases remained unmatched. CDR3 DNA sequence: TGTGCCTGGAGTGTAGGGGGCGCAGAGACCCAGTACTTC. Translation: CAWSVGGAETQYF.

The sample holds a few counts of this clone. The rearrangement joins TRBV27 to TRBJ2-1; 10 bases fit TRBD2. The CDR3 extends over 15 amino acids. The germline V gene encodes CDR1 MNHEY and CDR2 SMNVEV (reference sequence). Trimming at V came to 6 bases and at J to 3 bases, leaving 5 bases not matched to a gene. CDR3 amino acids: CASSRSSGSYNEQFF. The CDR3, as DNA: TGTGCCAGCAGCCGATCTAGCGGGAGCTACAATGAGCAGTTCTTC.

This clone was observed a few times. CDR3 DNA: TGTGCCAGTAGTTCTTCAGGGAGTAATGAAAAACTGTTTTTT. Amino acid sequence: CASSSSGSNEKLFF. The V and J genes are TRBV19 and TRBJ1-4; tentative D call: TRBD1 (5 bases). Germline assignment: CDR1 LNHDA and CDR2 SQIVND (reference sequence). V lost 5 bases and J 4 bases, leaving 11 bases between the germline ends. The CDR3 has 14 amino acids. Looking up the rest from reference TRBV19 and TRBJ1-4 gives the full variable domain: DGGITQSPKYLFRKEGQNVTLSCEQNLNHDAMYWYRQDPGQGLRLIYYSQIVNDFQKGDIAEGYSVSREKKESFPLTVTSAQKNPTAFYLCASSSSGSNEKLFFGSGTQLSVL.